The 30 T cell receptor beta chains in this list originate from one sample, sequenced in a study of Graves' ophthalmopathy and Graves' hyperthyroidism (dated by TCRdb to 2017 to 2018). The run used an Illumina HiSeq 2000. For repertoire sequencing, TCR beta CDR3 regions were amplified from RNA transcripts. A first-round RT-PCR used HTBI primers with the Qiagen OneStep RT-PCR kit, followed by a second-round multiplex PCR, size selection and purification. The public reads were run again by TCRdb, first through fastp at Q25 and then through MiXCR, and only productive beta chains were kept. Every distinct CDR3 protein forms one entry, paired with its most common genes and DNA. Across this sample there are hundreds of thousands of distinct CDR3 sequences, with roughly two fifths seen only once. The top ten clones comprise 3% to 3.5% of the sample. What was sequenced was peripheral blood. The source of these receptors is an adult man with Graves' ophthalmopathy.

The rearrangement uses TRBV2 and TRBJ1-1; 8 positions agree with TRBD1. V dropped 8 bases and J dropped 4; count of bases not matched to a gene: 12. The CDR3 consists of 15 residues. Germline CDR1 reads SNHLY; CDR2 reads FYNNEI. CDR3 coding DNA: TGTGCCAGCTCACCACCGACAGGGGAGAGCACTGAAGCTTTCTTT. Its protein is CASSPPTGESTEAFF. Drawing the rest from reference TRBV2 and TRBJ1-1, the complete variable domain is EPEVTQTPSHQVTQMGQEVILRCVPISNHLYFYWYRQILGQKVEFLVSFYNNEISEKSEIFDDQFSVERPDGSNFTLKIRSTKLEDSAMYFCASSPPTGESTEAFFGQGTRLTVV.

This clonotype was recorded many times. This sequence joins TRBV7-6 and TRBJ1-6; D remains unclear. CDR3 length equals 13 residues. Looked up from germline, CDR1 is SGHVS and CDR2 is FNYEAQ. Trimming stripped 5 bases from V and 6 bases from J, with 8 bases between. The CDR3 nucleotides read TGTGCCAGCAGCCCTGCGGCTAATTCACCCCTCCACTTT. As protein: CASSPAANSPLHF.

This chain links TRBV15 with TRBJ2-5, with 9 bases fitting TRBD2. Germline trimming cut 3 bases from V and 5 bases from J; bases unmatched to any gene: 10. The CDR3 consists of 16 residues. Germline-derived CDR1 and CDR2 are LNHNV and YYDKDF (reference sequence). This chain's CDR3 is CATSSSFSGGGETQYF. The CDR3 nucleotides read TGTGCCACCAGCAGTTCCTTTAGCGGGGGAGGGGAGACCCAGTACTTC.

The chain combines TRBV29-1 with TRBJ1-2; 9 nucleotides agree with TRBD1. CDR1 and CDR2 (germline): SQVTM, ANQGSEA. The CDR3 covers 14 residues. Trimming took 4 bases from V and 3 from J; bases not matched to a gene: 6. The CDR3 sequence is CSVAGQGNYYGYTF. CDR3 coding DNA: TGCAGCGTTGCCGGACAGGGGAATTACTATGGCTACACCTTC.

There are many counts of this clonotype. The chain's CDR3 is CSARAPPGGEAFF. The CDR3 region has the DNA TGCAGTGCTAGAGCACCCCCTGGGGGGGAAGCTTTCTTT. The chain links TRBV20-1 to TRBJ1-1, with D possibly being TRBD1 (5 bases). CDR1 is DFQATT and CDR2 is SNEGSKA in the germline V gene (reference sequence). The CDR3 consists of 13 residues. The V gene lost 1 base and the J gene lost 8 bases, with 14 bases spanning the gap.

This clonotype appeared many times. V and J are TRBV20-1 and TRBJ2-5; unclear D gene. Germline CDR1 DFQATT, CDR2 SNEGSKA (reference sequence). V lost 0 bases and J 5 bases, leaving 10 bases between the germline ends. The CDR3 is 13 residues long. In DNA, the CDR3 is TGCAGTGCTAGAGATTCTCCCATGGAGACCCAGTACTTC. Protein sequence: CSARDSPMETQYF.

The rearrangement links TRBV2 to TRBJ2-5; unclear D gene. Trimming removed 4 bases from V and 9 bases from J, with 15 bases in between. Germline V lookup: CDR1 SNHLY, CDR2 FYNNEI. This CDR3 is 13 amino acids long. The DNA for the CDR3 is TGTGCCAGCAGTGGGCAGAGCAATCAGCCCCAGTACTTC. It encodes CASSGQSNQPQYF.

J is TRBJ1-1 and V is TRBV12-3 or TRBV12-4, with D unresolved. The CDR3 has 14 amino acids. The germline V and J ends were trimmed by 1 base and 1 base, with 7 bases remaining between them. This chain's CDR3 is CASSLGEGNTEAFF. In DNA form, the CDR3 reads TGTGCCAGCAGTTTAGGTGAGGGGAACACTGAAGCTTTCTTT.

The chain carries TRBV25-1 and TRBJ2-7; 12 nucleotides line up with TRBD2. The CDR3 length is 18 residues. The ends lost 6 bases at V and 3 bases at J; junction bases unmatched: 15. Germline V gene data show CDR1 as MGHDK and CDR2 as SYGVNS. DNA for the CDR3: TGTGCCAGCAGCCATAGCGGGGGGGGACTAGCGGGCATCTACGAGCAGTACTTC. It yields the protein CASSHSGGGLAGIYEQYF.

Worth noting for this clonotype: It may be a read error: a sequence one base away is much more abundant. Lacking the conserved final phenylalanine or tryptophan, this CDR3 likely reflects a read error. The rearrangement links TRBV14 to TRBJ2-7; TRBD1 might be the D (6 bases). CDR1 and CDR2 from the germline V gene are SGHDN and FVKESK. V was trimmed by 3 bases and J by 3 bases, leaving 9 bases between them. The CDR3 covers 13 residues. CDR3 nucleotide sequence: TGTGCCAGCAGCCAGGACAGATTCTACGAGCAGTACTAC. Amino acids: CASSQDRFYEQYY.

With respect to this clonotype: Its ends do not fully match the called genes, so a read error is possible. In DNA, the CDR3 is TGTGTCAGCAGCTTTGGACTAGCGGGGCTATCCTACGAGCAGTACTTC. It codes for CVSSFGLAGLSYEQYF. The chain combines TRBV7-4 with TRBJ2-7, with 12 bases matching TRBD2. This CDR3 contains 16 residues. CDR1 is SGHVT and CDR2 is SQSDAQ in the germline V gene.

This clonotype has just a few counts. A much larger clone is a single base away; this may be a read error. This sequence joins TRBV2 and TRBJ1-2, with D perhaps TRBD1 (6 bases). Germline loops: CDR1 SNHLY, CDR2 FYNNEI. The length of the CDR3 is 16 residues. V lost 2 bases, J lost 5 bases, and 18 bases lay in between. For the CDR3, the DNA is TGTGCCAGCAGTGAACGACTCGGCGGGACACAATATGGCTACACCTTC. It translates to CASSERLGGTQYGYTF.

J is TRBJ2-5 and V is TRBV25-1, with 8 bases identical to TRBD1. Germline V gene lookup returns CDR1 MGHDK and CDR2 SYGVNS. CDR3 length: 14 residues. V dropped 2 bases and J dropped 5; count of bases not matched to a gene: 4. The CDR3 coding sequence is TGTGCCAGCAGTGAAGAGACAGGGGTGGAGACCCAGTACTTC. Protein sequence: CASSEETGVETQYF.

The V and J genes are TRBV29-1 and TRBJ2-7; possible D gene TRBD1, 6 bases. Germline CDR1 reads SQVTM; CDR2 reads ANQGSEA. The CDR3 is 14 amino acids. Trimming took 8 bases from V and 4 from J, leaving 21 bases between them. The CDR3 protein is CSSLAQGVGYEQYF. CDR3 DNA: TGCAGCAGCTTAGCACAGGGAGTAGGTTACGAGCAGTACTTC.

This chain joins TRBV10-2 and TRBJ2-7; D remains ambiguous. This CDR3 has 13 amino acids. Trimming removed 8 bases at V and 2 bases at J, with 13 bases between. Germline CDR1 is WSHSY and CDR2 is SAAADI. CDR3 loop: CASVGPGAYEQYF. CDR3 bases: TGCGCCAGCGTCGGGCCTGGCGCCTACGAGCAGTACTTC.

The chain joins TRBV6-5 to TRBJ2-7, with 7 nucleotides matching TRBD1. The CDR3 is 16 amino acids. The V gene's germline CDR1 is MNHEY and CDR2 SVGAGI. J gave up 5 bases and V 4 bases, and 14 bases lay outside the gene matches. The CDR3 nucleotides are TGTGCCAGCAGTTCGCTCCCTCCCGGGACAGTCCACGAGCAGTACTTC. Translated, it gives CASSSLPPGTVHEQYF.

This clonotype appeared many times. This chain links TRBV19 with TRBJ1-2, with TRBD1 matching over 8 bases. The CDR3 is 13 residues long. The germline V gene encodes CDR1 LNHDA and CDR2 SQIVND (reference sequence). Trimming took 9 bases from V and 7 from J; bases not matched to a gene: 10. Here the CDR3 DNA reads TGTGCCAGCAGCCAACAGGGGGTAACTGGCTACACCTTC. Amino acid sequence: CASSQQGVTGYTF.

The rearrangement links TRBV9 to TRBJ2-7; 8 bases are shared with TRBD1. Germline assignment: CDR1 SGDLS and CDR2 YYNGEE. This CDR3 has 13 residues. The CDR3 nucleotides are TGTGCTATCAGACAGGGGTTATCCTACGAGCAGTACTTC. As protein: CAIRQGLSYEQYF.

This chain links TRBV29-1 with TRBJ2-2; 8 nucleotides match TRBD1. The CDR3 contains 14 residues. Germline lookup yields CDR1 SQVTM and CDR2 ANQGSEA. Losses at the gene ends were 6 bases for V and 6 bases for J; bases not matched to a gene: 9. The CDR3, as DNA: TGCAGCGTGGTTGGACAGGGATCGGCCGGGGAGCTGTTTTTT. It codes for CSVVGQGSAGELFF.

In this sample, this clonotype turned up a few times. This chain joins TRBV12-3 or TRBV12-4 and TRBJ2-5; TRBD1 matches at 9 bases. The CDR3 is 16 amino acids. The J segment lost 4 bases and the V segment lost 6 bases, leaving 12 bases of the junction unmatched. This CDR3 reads CASRTGTGIHPETQYF. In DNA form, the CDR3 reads TGTGCCAGCAGAACCGGGACAGGGATTCACCCAGAGACCCAGTACTTC.

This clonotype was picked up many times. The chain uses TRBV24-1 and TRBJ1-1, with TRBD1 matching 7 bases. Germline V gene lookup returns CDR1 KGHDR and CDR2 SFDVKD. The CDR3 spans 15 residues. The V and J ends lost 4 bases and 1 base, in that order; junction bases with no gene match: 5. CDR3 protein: CATSDTGAPNTEAFF. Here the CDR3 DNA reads TGTGCCACCAGTGACACAGGGGCCCCGAACACTGAAGCTTTCTTT.

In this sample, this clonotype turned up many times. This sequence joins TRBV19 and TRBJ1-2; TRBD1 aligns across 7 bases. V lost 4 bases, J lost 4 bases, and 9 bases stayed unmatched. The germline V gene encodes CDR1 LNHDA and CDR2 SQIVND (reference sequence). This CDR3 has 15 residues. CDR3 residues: CASSTPGTVGYGYTF. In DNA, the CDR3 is TGTGCCAGTAGTACACCCGGGACAGTTGGCTATGGCTACACCTTC.

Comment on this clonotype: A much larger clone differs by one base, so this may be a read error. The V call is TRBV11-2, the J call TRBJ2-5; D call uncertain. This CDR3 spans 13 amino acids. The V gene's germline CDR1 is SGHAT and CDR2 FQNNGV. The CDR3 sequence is CASNLVEWETQYF. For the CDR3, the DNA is TGTGCCAGCAACTTAGTTGAGTGGGAGACCCAGTACTTC.

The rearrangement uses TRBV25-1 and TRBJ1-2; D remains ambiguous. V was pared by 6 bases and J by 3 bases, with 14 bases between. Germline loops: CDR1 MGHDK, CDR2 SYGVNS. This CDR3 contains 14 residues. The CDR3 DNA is TGTGCCAGCAGCGACGGTTGGGCGGACTATGGCTACACCTTC. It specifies CASSDGWADYGYTF.

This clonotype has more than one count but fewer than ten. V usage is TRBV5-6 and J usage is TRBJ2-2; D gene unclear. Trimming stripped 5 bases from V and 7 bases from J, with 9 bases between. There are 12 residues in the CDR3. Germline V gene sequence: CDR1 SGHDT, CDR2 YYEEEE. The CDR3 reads CASSPSSGELFF. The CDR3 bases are TGTGCCAGCAGTCCAAGTAGCGGGGAGCTGTTTTTT.

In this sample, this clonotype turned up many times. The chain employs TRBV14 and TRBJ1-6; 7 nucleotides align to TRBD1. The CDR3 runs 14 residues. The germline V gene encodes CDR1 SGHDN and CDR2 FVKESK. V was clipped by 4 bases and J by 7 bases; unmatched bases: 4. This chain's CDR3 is CASSRGTANSPLHF. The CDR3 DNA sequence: TGTGCCAGCAGCCGCGGGACAGCGAATTCACCCCTCCACTTT. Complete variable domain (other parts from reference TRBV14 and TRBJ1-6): EAGVTQFPSHSVIEKGQTVTLRCDPISGHDNLYWYRRVMGKEIKFLLHFVKESKQDESGMPNNRFLAERTGGTYSTLKVQPAELEDSGVYFCASSRGTANSPLHFGNGTRLTVT.

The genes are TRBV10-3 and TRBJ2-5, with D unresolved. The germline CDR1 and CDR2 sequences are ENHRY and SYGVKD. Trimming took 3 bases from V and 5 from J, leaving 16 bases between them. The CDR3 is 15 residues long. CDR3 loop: CAISEDLAGRETQYF. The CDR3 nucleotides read TGTGCCATCAGTGAAGATCTGGCAGGCCGGGAGACCCAGTACTTC.

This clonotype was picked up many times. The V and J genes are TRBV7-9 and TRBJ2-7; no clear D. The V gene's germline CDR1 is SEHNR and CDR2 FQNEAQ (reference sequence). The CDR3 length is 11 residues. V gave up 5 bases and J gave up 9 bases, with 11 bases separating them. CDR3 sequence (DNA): TGTGCCAGCAGCCTACCCCAGAGGCAGTACTTC. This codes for CASSLPQRQYF.

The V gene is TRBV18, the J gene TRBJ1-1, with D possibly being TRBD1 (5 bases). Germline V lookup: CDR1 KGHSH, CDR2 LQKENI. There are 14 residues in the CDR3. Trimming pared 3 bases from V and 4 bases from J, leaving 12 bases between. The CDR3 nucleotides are TGTGCCAGCTCACCGGGACTGGAGCGCACTGAAGCTTTCTTT. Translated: CASSPGLERTEAFF.

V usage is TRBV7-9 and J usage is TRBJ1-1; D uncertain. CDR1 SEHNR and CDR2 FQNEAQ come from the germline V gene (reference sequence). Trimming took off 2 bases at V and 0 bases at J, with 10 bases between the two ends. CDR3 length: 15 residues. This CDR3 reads CASSLTGKLNTEAFF. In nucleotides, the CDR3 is TGTGCCAGCAGCTTAACGGGAAAACTGAACACTGAAGCTTTCTTT.